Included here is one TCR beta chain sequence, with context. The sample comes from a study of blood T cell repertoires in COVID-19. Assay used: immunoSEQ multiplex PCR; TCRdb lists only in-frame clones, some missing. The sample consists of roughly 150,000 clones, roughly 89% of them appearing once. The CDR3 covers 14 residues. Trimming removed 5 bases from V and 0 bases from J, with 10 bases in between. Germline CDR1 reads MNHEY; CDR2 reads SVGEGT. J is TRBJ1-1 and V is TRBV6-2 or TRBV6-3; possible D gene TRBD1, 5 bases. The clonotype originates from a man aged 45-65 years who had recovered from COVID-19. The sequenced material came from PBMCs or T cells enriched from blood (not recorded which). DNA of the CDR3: TGTGCCAGCAGTAGACAGTCCATGAACACTGAAGCTTTCTTT. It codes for CASSRQSMNTEAFF.